This T cell receptor (beta chain) was obtained from a study of human T cells and chemical hapten exposure. J was trimmed by 8 bases and V by 3 bases; bases with no gene match: 7. The CDR3 runs to 15 residues. CDR1 SGHRS and CDR2 YFSETQ come from the germline V gene. Separate cDNA molecules received unique molecular identifiers, which the library attached to them. TCRdb re-derived calls from the RACE reads in MiXCR, one entry per CDR3 protein. There are over 75,000 distinct CDR3 sequences in the sample; approximately 8% occur only once, and roughly 1.5% lies in the top ten. Documented time point: patch test 1, 2 weeks after DPC sensitization. Treatment indicated: therapeutic diphenylcyclopropenone sensitization with weekly scalp DPC. Prior to each patch test being applied, blood was drawn. Alopecia patients deemed DPC-suitable, aged 18 to 70, excluding pregnancy. Study-wide results and caveats: DPC sensitization produced no change in TCRs with frequency above 1 in 1000.

This clonotype was observed a few times. As yet, its antigen is unknown. This receptor was identified in a woman aged 25 to 45 with alopecia areata. Some clones in this sample may be carry-over from other donors' samples. V gene TRBV5-1 combines with J gene TRBJ1-6; 8 bases align to TRBD1. Here the sequenced sample was whole blood, taken in connection with sensitization to the hapten diphenylcyclopropenone (DPC). The CDR3 bases are TGCGCCAGCAGCTCGACAGGGGACCCCTATTCACCCCTCCACTTT. Translated: CASSSTGDPYSPLHF. The full variable domain, rest sourced from reference TRBV5-1 and TRBJ1-6, is KAGVTQTPRYLIKTRGQQVTLSCSPISGHRSVSWYQQTPGQGLQFLFEYFSETQRNKGNFPGRFSGRQFSNSRSEMNVSTLELGDSALYLCASSSTGDPYSPLHFGNGTRLTVT.